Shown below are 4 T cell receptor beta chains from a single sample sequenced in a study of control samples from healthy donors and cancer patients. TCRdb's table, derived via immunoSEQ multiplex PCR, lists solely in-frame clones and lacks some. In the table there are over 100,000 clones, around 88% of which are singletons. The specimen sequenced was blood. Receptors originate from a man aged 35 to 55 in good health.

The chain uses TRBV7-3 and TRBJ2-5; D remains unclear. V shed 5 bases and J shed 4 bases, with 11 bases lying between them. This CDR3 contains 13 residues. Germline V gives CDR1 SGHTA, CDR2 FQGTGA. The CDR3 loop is CASSPPGIETQYF. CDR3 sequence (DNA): TGTGCCAGCAGCCCCCCTGGGATAGAGACCCAGTACTTC.

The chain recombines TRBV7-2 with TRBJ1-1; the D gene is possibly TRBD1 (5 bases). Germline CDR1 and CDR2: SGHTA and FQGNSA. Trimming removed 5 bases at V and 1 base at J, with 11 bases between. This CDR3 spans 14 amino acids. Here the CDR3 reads CASSPATGNTEAFF. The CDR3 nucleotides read TGTGCCAGCAGCCCCGCAACAGGGAACACTGAAGCTTTCTTT.

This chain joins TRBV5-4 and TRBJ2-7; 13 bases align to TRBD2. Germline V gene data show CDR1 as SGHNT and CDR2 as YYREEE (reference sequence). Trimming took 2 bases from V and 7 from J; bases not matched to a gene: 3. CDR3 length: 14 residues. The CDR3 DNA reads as TGTGCCAGCAGCTTAGGGACTAGCGGGGTTGAGCAGTACTTC. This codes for CASSLGTSGVEQYF.

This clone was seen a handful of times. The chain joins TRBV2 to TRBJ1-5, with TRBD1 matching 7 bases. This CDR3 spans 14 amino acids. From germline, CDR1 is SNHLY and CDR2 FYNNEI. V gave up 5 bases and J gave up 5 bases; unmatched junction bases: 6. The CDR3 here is CASSRDRSYQPQHF. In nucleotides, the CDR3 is TGTGCCAGCAGTAGGGACAGATCTTATCAGCCCCAGCATTTT.